What follows are 20 T cell receptor beta chains derived from one specimen sequenced in a study of blood T cell repertoires in COVID-19. The protocol was immunoSEQ multiplex PCR, while the TCRdb copy is restricted to in-frame clones and leaves out a portion. The sample consists of more than 300,000 clones, around nine tenths of them appearing once. Sequenced input: PBMCs or T cells enriched from blood (not recorded which). These receptor sequences come from a woman aged 18 to 35 who had recovered from COVID-19.

This rearrangement joins TRBV6-5 to TRBJ1-5, with TRBD1 as a possible D gene (5 bases). There are 14 residues in the CDR3. V dropped 6 bases and J dropped 5 bases, with 14 bases sitting between them. The V gene's germline CDR1 is MNHEY and CDR2 SVGAGI. The CDR3 here is CASSTGRVDQPQHF. CDR3 sequence (DNA): TGTGCCAGCAGCACCGGCAGGGTGGATCAGCCCCAGCATTTT.

This chain links TRBV2 with TRBJ1-5; the D is unclear. Germline CDR1 is SNHLY and CDR2 is FYNNEI. V lost 6 bases and J lost 7, with 19 bases in between. The CDR3 length is 15 residues. The CDR3 spells CASSPKEEVRQPQHF. As DNA, the CDR3 is TGTGCCAGCAGCCCGAAGGAAGAGGTGCGCCAGCCCCAGCATTTT.

The rearrangement links TRBV10-1 to TRBJ2-2; maybe TRBD2 (6 bases). Trimming left V 0 bases short and J 4 bases short, with 15 bases between. The CDR3 covers 17 residues. CDR1 and CDR2 (germline): WNHNN, SYGVQD (reference sequence). This CDR3 is CASSESWRRGGTGELFF. In DNA form, the CDR3 reads TGCGCCAGCAGTGAGTCCTGGCGGCGGGGCGGCACCGGGGAGCTGTTTTTT.

This rearrangement joins TRBV7-9 to TRBJ2-7, with D perhaps TRBD1 (6 bases). Germline CDR1 reads SEHNR; CDR2 reads FQNEAQ (reference sequence). The CDR3 runs to 16 residues. Trimming pared 4 bases from V and 2 bases from J, leaving 18 bases between. In nucleotides, the CDR3 is TGTGCCAGCAGCTCAGAGAACAGGGCGCCAACCTACGAGCAGTACTTC. Translating gives CASSSENRAPTYEQYF.

This rearrangement joins TRBV28 to TRBJ1-2, with TRBD1 matching 8 bases. This CDR3 has 13 residues. Germline V gene sequence: CDR1 MDHEN, CDR2 SYDVKM. The V gene end was trimmed by 5 bases and the J gene end by 8 bases; junction bases not matched to a gene: 7. CDR3 region: CASSTRTGSGYTF. As DNA, the CDR3 is TGTGCCAGCAGTACAAGGACAGGGAGCGGCTACACCTTC.

In DNA form, the CDR3 reads TGTGCCAGCAGCTTAGCGGAGGCAGGACTCTCTTCTGGAAACACCATATATTTT. This gives the protein CASSLAEAGLSSGNTIYF. V is TRBV11-2 and J is TRBJ1-3; D is undetermined. The V gene's germline CDR1 is SGHAT and CDR2 FQNNGV. This CDR3 is 18 amino acids long. V was pared by 1 base and J by 1 base, with 17 bases between.

This chain connects TRBV3-1 (or the pseudogene TRBV3-2) to TRBJ1-4, with D possibly TRBD1 on 5 matching bases. The germline V gene has CDR1 LGHDT and CDR2 YNNKEL (reference sequence). V lost 4 bases and J lost 8, with 14 bases in between. CDR3 length equals 14 residues. DNA of the CDR3: TGTGCCAGCAGCCCAGGGCCGGCGGGGGAAAAACTGTTTTTT. It specifies CASSPGPAGEKLFF.

The V call is TRBV5-1, the J call TRBJ1-1; 8 nucleotides agree with TRBD1. The germline CDR1 and CDR2 sequences are SGHRS and YFSETQ. Unmatched junction bases numbered 5, after V lost 2 bases and J lost 2 bases. The CDR3 runs 15 residues. In DNA, the CDR3 is TGCGCCAGCAGCTTACGGACAGGGACAAACACTGAAGCTTTCTTT. Encoded protein: CASSLRTGTNTEAFF. Looking up the rest from reference TRBV5-1 and TRBJ1-1 gives the full variable domain: KAGVTQTPRYLIKTRGQQVTLSCSPISGHRSVSWYQQTPGQGLQFLFEYFSETQRNKGNFPGRFSGRQFSNSRSEMNVSTLELGDSALYLCASSLRTGTNTEAFFGQGTRLTVV.

This chain links TRBV6-5 with TRBJ2-2, with D tentatively TRBD1 (5 bases). The CDR3 sequence is 16 residues long. The germline gives CDR1 MNHEY, CDR2 SVGAGI. V lost 0 bases and J lost 4, with 12 bases in between. As DNA, the CDR3 is TGTGCCAGCAGTTACTCAGGGGCCGTAACCACCGGGGAGCTGTTTTTT. The encoded protein is CASSYSGAVTTGELFF.

V usage is TRBV28 and J usage is TRBJ1-4; D remains ambiguous. Germline lookup yields CDR1 MDHEN and CDR2 SYDVKM. The CDR3 has 13 amino acids. Trimming cost V 10 bases and J 7 bases, with 16 bases left between them. Here the CDR3 reads CATERTVREKLFF. The CDR3 coding sequence is TGTGCCACCGAAAGGACTGTTCGTGAAAAACTGTTTTTT.

The chain is built from TRBV5-6 and TRBJ1-3, with unresolved D. Trimming left V 4 bases short and J 0 bases short, with 8 bases between. The length of the CDR3 is 14 residues. The germline V gene has CDR1 SGHDT and CDR2 YYEEEE. CDR3 nucleotide sequence: TGTGCCAGCAGCCACAGCAGCTCTGGAAACACCATATATTTT. Translating gives CASSHSSSGNTIYF.

The chain has TRBV7-9 and TRBJ2-7; D might be TRBD2 (6 bases). V gave up 4 bases and J gave up 6 bases, with 10 bases separating them. CDR1 is SEHNR and CDR2 is FQNEAQ in the germline V gene (reference sequence). This CDR3 region has 12 residues. The DNA for the CDR3 is TGTGCCAGCAGCTCCCCCGGGAGCGAGCAGTACTTC. Translating gives CASSSPGSEQYF.

The chain couples TRBV6-5 to TRBJ2-7, with 7 bases lining up with TRBD2. This CDR3 is built from 14 residues. Germline CDR1 MNHEY, CDR2 SVGAGI. Trimming took 4 bases from V and 0 from J; bases not matched to a gene: 3. The CDR3 loop is CASSLLASSYEQYF. CDR3 sequence (DNA): TGTGCCAGCAGTTTACTAGCGAGCTCCTACGAGCAGTACTTC.

The chain employs TRBV9 and TRBJ2-7; TRBD1 matches at 11 bases. V was pared by 6 bases and J by 4 bases, with 6 bases of the junction left unmatched. Germline CDR1 is SGDLS and CDR2 is YYNGEE. This CDR3 is 14 amino acids long. In nucleotides, the CDR3 is TGTGCCAGCACTTCCGGGACAGGGGGGTACGAGCAGTACTTC. The encoded protein is CASTSGTGGYEQYF. Full variable domain (rest looked up from reference TRBV9 and TRBJ2-7): DSGVTQTPKHLITATGQRVTLRCSPRSGDLSVYWYQQSLDQGLQFLIQYYNGEERAKGNILERFSAQQFPDLHSELNLSSLELGDSALYFCASTSGTGGYEQYFGPGTRLTVT.

This clone was observed once. The CDR3 sequence: CSVEGRLAGTQYF. CDR3 sequence (DNA): TGCAGCGTTGAAGGAAGACTAGCGGGGACCCAGTACTTC. The chain links TRBV29-1 to TRBJ2-5; 10 bases are shared with TRBD2. J gave up 7 bases and V 1 base, and 3 bases lay outside the gene matches. Germline V lookup: CDR1 SQVTM, CDR2 ANQGSEA. There are 13 residues in the CDR3.

This clone was seen only a few times. The CDR3 is CASTSGTGYEQYF. The CDR3 DNA sequence: TGTGCCAGCACATCCGGGACAGGTTACGAGCAGTACTTC. The chain couples TRBV2 to TRBJ2-7; 8 bases are a match to TRBD1. Unmatched junction bases numbered 6, after V lost 7 bases and J lost 4 bases. The CDR3 has 13 amino acids. Germline CDR1 is SNHLY and CDR2 is FYNNEI.

The chain links TRBV25-1 to TRBJ1-1; the D gene is possibly TRBD1 (5 bases). The V gene's germline CDR1 is MGHDK and CDR2 SYGVNS. The CDR3 runs 13 residues. V was cut by 4 bases and J by 4 bases, with 10 bases left in between. The CDR3 loop reads CASSVVGATEAFF. The CDR3 nucleotides are TGTGCCAGCAGTGTCGTAGGGGCCACTGAAGCTTTCTTT.

The chain couples TRBV11-1 to TRBJ2-2; D possibly corresponds to TRBD2 (6 bases). The CDR3 has 15 amino acids. Deletions cut 2 bases from V and 4 bases from J, with 11 bases between. The V gene's germline CDR1 is SGHAT and CDR2 FQDESV (reference sequence). The CDR3 DNA reads as TGTGCCAGCAGCTTAATGGGGGGAGTCACCGGGGAGCTGTTTTTT. Protein product: CASSLMGGVTGELFF.

The chain couples TRBV12-3 or TRBV12-4 to TRBJ2-2, with TRBD2 matching over 7 bases. The CDR3 contains 11 residues. The trim removed 8 bases at V and 7 bases at J, leaving 1 base unmatched. CDR3 sequence: CASGGVGELFF. The CDR3 DNA follows: TGTGCCAGCGGGGGGGTCGGGGAGCTGTTTTTT.

This clone was detected once. The J gene is TRBJ2-7, the V gene TRBV4-2; tentatively, D is TRBD2 (6 bases). CDR3 length: 16 amino acids. The germline V gene encodes CDR1 LGHNA and CDR2 YNFKEQ. With 0 bases removed from V and 3 bases from J, the gap between germline ends came to 15 bases. CDR3 nucleotide sequence: TGTGCCAGCAGCCAAGAGTCGACTAGTTTGTTCTACGAGCAGTACTTC. Its protein is CASSQESTSLFYEQYF.